The clone carrying this T cell receptor beta chain showed up just a few times. This sample was included in a study of blood T cell repertoires in COVID-19. Study-wide background: The samples span acute and convalescent COVID-19 from the United States, Italy and Spain. Sources were T cells, B-cell-depleted T cells, or PBMCs; the material itself was cDNA or gDNA.

In the authors' methods: From reference gene primer amplification, estimates of nucleated cell counts were derived. Produced via immunoSEQ multiplex PCR; TCRdb's table is partial and in-frame only. V, J and clone size were drawn from that table, and D and trimming were deduced from the DNA. This sample has about 200,000 clones, with roughly 90% found just once. The CDR3 sequence is 13 residues long. Between the trimmed V and J ends, which lost 1 base and 16 bases, there was a span of 14 bases. The specimen sequenced was peripheral blood. The receptor was derived from a man aged 18 to 29 with active or convalescent COVID-19. This chain links TRBV12-3 or TRBV12-4 with TRBJ1-6, with D hard to call. Here the CDR3 reads CASSLGAPEYLHF. The CDR3 nucleotides read TGTGCCAGCAGTTTAGGGGCTCCAGAGTATCTCCACTTT.